These T cell receptor beta chains were read from a single sample in a study of chemoradiotherapy in HPV16-positive cancers. Clones were read by immunoSEQ multiplex PCR, and TCRdb kept only the in-frame ones, dropping some. Among about 4,000 clones listed, roughly 95% were seen once. Sample collection was performed from a patient who underwent chemoradiotherapy. All receptors derive from a human donor with HPV-associated anogenital cancer. Both conserved end residues are part of each CDR3. The order of the fields is clone size, D gene, V gene, J gene, CDR3 protein, CDR3 DNA. The D gene is left open where the match is weak. Part of the rows lack a size; the others show once, few, many or a class for expanded clones.

abundance: .; d_gene: TRBD1; v_gene: TRBV10-3; j_gene: TRBJ1-1; CDR3aa: CAISENSGGSGTEAFF; CDR3nt: TGTGCCATCAGTGAAAATTCAGGGGGCTCGGGAACTGAAGCTTTCTTT
abundance: .; d_gene: TRBD1; v_gene: TRBV30; j_gene: TRBJ1-2; CDR3aa: CAWGLQGALVYGYTF; CDR3nt: TGTGCCTGGGGACTACAGGGGGCCCTGGTCTATGGCTACACCTTC
abundance: .; d_gene: TRBD1; v_gene: TRBV5-5; j_gene: TRBJ1-2; CDR3aa: CASSAQGAGGYTF; CDR3nt: TGTGCCAGCAGCGCACAGGGGGCGGGTGGCTACACCTTC
abundance: .; d_gene: .; v_gene: TRBV19; j_gene: TRBJ1-2; CDR3aa: CASSIRFGLGGNGYTF; CDR3nt: TGTGCCAGTAGTATTCGTTTTGGATTGGGGGGGAATGGCTACACCTTC
abundance: once; d_gene: TRBD1; v_gene: TRBV29-1; j_gene: TRBJ1-5; CDR3aa: CSVGQGGSQPQHF; CDR3nt: TGCAGCGTTGGACAAGGGGGCAGTCAGCCCCAGCATTTT
abundance: .; d_gene: .; v_gene: TRBV6-1; j_gene: TRBJ1-2; CDR3aa: CASSHGGPAKYGYTF; CDR3nt: TGTGCCAGCAGCCACGGGGGGCCAGCTAAGTATGGCTACACCTTC
abundance: .; d_gene: .; v_gene: TRBV5-6; j_gene: TRBJ2-5; CDR3aa: CASSRQDLQETQYF; CDR3nt: TGTGCCAGCAGCCGCCAGGATCTCCAAGAGACCCAGTACTTC
abundance: .; d_gene: .; v_gene: TRBV9; j_gene: TRBJ2-2; CDR3aa: CASSLYTEGTGELFF; CDR3nt: TGTGCCAGCAGCCTTTATACGGAGGGTACCGGGGAGCTGTTTTTT
abundance: .; d_gene: .; v_gene: TRBV9; j_gene: TRBJ1-1; CDR3aa: CASSPGGGGGTEAFF; CDR3nt: TGTGCCAGCAGCCCGGGGGGGGGCGGTGGAACTGAAGCTTTCTTT
abundance: few; d_gene: .; v_gene: TRBV29-1; j_gene: TRBJ2-5; CDR3aa: CSESSGRAGETQYF; CDR3nt: TGCAGCGAAAGCTCGGGCAGGGCCGGGGAGACCCAGTACTTC
abundance: .; d_gene: .; v_gene: TRBV11-1; j_gene: TRBJ1-1; CDR3aa: CASSFGPILTPENTEAFF; CDR3nt: TGTGCCAGCAGCTTTGGGCCTATCCTTACTCCCGAGAACACTGAAGCTTTCTTT
abundance: .; d_gene: TRBD1; v_gene: TRBV10-1; j_gene: TRBJ2-7; CDR3aa: CASSEGQGASYEQYF; CDR3nt: TGCGCCAGCAGCGAAGGACAGGGGGCTTCTTACGAGCAGTACTTC
abundance: .; d_gene: .; v_gene: TRBV4-3; j_gene: TRBJ2-2; CDR3aa: CASSQERVPANTGELFF; CDR3nt: TGCGCCAGCAGCCAAGAGCGGGTACCAGCGAACACCGGGGAGCTGTTTTTT
abundance: .; d_gene: .; v_gene: TRBV19; j_gene: TRBJ1-1; CDR3aa: CASRPSGGLGNTEAFF; CDR3nt: TGTGCCAGTAGACCCTCCGGGGGGTTGGGAAACACTGAAGCTTTCTTT
abundance: .; d_gene: .; v_gene: TRBV28; j_gene: TRBJ1-2; CDR3aa: CASSAYQGPYTF; CDR3nt: TGTGCCAGCAGTGCATATCAGGGGCCCTACACCTTC
abundance: .; d_gene: .; v_gene: TRBV19; j_gene: TRBJ1-5; CDR3aa: CASNSGTGRVHQPQHF; CDR3nt: TGTGCCAGTAACTCCGGCACCGGAAGGGTTCATCAGCCCCAGCATTTT
abundance: .; d_gene: TRBD1; v_gene: TRBV9; j_gene: TRBJ1-3; CDR3aa: CASSAQGAAGNTIYF; CDR3nt: TGTGCCAGCAGCGCTCAGGGGGCTGCCGGAAACACCATATATTTT
abundance: .; d_gene: .; v_gene: TRBV29-1; j_gene: TRBJ1-2; CDR3aa: CSVSLGFNYGYTF; CDR3nt: TGCAGCGTTTCACTGGGGTTTAACTATGGCTACACCTTC
abundance: .; d_gene: .; v_gene: TRBV19; j_gene: TRBJ2-2; CDR3aa: CASSIVVAGELFF; CDR3nt: TGTGCCAGTAGTATAGTGGTAGCCGGGGAGCTGTTTTTT
abundance: .; d_gene: .; v_gene: TRBV5-1; j_gene: TRBJ2-5; CDR3aa: CASSLQETQYF; CDR3nt: TGCGCCAGCAGCTTGCAAGAGACCCAGTACTTC
abundance: .; d_gene: .; v_gene: TRBV11-3; j_gene: TRBJ2-7; CDR3aa: CASSNRVGEQYF; CDR3nt: TGTGCCAGCAGTAACAGGGTTGGCGAGCAGTACTTC
abundance: .; d_gene: TRBD2; v_gene: TRBV5-4; j_gene: TRBJ2-3; CDR3aa: CASSLARGGLADTQYF; CDR3nt: TGTGCCAGCAGCTTGGCGCGGGGGGGCCTCGCAGATACGCAGTATTTT
abundance: once; d_gene: .; v_gene: TRBV6-1; j_gene: TRBJ2-2; CDR3aa: CASRRLQENTGELFF; CDR3nt: TGTGCCAGTCGACGGCTCCAAGAGAACACCGGGGAGCTGTTTTTT
abundance: .; d_gene: .; v_gene: TRBV2; j_gene: TRBJ1-1; CDR3aa: CASSDPTENTEAFF; CDR3nt: TGTGCCAGCAGTGACCCCACAGAGAACACTGAAGCTTTCTTT
abundance: once; d_gene: .; v_gene: TRBV10-3; j_gene: TRBJ2-1; CDR3aa: CAISDGGSPGNEQFF; CDR3nt: TGTGCCATCAGCGATGGGGGGTCTCCGGGCAATGAGCAGTTCTTC
abundance: .; d_gene: .; v_gene: TRBV9; j_gene: TRBJ1-1; CDR3aa: CASSKQSRGNTEAFF; CDR3nt: TGTGCCAGCAGCAAACAATCCAGGGGGAACACTGAAGCTTTCTTT
abundance: .; d_gene: .; v_gene: TRBV25-1; j_gene: TRBJ1-4; CDR3aa: CASSGFGIGEKLFF; CDR3nt: TGTGCCAGCAGTGGGTTCGGGATCGGAGAAAAACTGTTTTTT
abundance: .; d_gene: TRBD1; v_gene: TRBV4-3; j_gene: TRBJ1-5; CDR3aa: CASSQGGQGNQPQHF; CDR3nt: TGCGCCAGCAGCCAGGGAGGACAGGGGAATCAGCCCCAGCATTTT
abundance: .; d_gene: .; v_gene: TRBV6-5; j_gene: TRBJ1-6; CDR3aa: CASSPTATYNSPLHF; CDR3nt: TGTGCCAGCAGTCCGACAGCAACCTATAATTCACCCCTCCACTTT
abundance: .; d_gene: TRBD2; v_gene: TRBV9; j_gene: TRBJ2-5; CDR3aa: CASSVEGSGGVGETQYF; CDR3nt: TGTGCCAGCAGCGTAGAAGGTAGCGGGGGGGTAGGAGAGACCCAGTACTTC
abundance: .; d_gene: .; v_gene: TRBV7-6; j_gene: TRBJ2-2; CDR3aa: CASSLGLGGPVNTGELFF; CDR3nt: TGTGCCAGCAGCTTAGGATTGGGGGGGCCGGTCAACACCGGGGAGCTGTTTTTT
abundance: .; d_gene: .; v_gene: TRBV29-1; j_gene: TRBJ2-1; CDR3aa: CSVEEGWGNEQFF; CDR3nt: TGCAGCGTTGAGGAGGGCTGGGGGAATGAGCAGTTCTTC
abundance: .; d_gene: .; v_gene: TRBV4-3; j_gene: TRBJ1-3; CDR3aa: CASSQDWAGNTIYF; CDR3nt: TGCGCCAGCAGCCAAGATTGGGCTGGAAACACCATATATTTT
abundance: once; d_gene: TRBD1; v_gene: TRBV6-5; j_gene: TRBJ1-1; CDR3aa: CASSYSQGGTEAFF; CDR3nt: TGTGCCAGCAGTTACTCACAGGGGGGGACTGAAGCTTTCTTT
abundance: .; d_gene: TRBD2; v_gene: TRBV7-9; j_gene: TRBJ2-2; CDR3aa: CASSSRGGGPTGELFF; CDR3nt: TGTGCCAGCAGCTCCCGCGGGGGGGGACCCACCGGGGAGCTGTTTTTT
abundance: .; d_gene: .; v_gene: TRBV6-1; j_gene: TRBJ1-3; CDR3aa: CASSEARRGSGNTIYF; CDR3nt: TGTGCCAGCAGTGAAGCGAGAAGAGGCTCTGGAAACACCATATATTTT
abundance: once; d_gene: .; v_gene: TRBV9; j_gene: TRBJ1-3; CDR3aa: CASSAGSGNTIYF; CDR3nt: TGTGCCAGCAGCGCGGGCTCTGGAAACACCATATATTTT
abundance: .; d_gene: TRBD1; v_gene: TRBV6-5; j_gene: TRBJ1-4; CDR3aa: CASSYSGTANEKLFF; CDR3nt: TGTGCCAGCAGTTATTCCGGGACAGCTAATGAAAAACTGTTTTTT
abundance: .; d_gene: TRBD1; v_gene: TRBV20-1; j_gene: TRBJ1-1; CDR3aa: CSAPGGNEAFF; CDR3nt: TGCAGTGCTCCAGGGGGGAATGAAGCTTTCTTT
abundance: .; d_gene: TRBD1; v_gene: TRBV7-9; j_gene: TRBJ1-5; CDR3aa: CASQGQGGNQPQHF; CDR3nt: TGTGCCAGCCAGGGCCAGGGGGGCAATCAGCCCCAGCATTTT
abundance: .; d_gene: .; v_gene: TRBV11-2; j_gene: TRBJ1-1; CDR3aa: CASNPLWAGNTEAFF; CDR3nt: TGTGCCAGCAACCCCCTCTGGGCAGGGAACACTGAAGCTTTCTTT
abundance: .; d_gene: .; v_gene: TRBV19; j_gene: TRBJ1-6; CDR3aa: CASSAREDYNSPLHF; CDR3nt: TGTGCCAGTAGTGCCCGTGAGGACTATAATTCACCCCTCCACTTT
abundance: .; d_gene: TRBD1; v_gene: TRBV29-1; j_gene: TRBJ2-3; CDR3aa: CSVGGVQGKRTDTQYF; CDR3nt: TGCAGCGTTGGTGGGGTACAGGGGAAGCGAACAGATACGCAGTATTTT
abundance: .; d_gene: TRBD2; v_gene: TRBV11-2; j_gene: TRBJ2-5; CDR3aa: CASSPETSAIETQYF; CDR3nt: TGTGCCAGCAGCCCGGAGACTAGCGCTATAGAGACCCAGTACTTC
abundance: .; d_gene: TRBD2; v_gene: TRBV4-3; j_gene: TRBJ2-1; CDR3aa: CASSQDTTSGGGIEQFF; CDR3nt: TGCGCCAGCAGCCAAGATACGACTAGCGGGGGGGGGATTGAGCAGTTCTTC
abundance: .; d_gene: TRBD2; v_gene: TRBV19; j_gene: TRBJ2-3; CDR3aa: CASAGLAGGSDTQYF; CDR3nt: TGTGCCAGTGCGGGGCTAGCGGGGGGATCAGATACGCAGTATTTT
abundance: .; d_gene: .; v_gene: TRBV11-2; j_gene: TRBJ2-1; CDR3aa: CASSIDRNEQFF; CDR3nt: TGTGCCAGCAGCATAGACCGCAATGAGCAGTTCTTC
abundance: .; d_gene: TRBD1; v_gene: TRBV11-2; j_gene: TRBJ2-1; CDR3aa: CASSSPRTGGNEQFF; CDR3nt: TGTGCCAGCAGCTCGCCTAGGACAGGGGGGAATGAGCAGTTCTTC
abundance: .; d_gene: .; v_gene: TRBV7-3; j_gene: TRBJ2-7; CDR3aa: CASSLAPGPSYEQYF; CDR3nt: TGTGCCAGCAGCTTAGCACCGGGACCTTCCTACGAGCAGTACTTC
abundance: once; d_gene: .; v_gene: TRBV6-1; j_gene: TRBJ2-3; CDR3aa: CASSEWSTDTQYF; CDR3nt: TGTGCCAGCAGTGAATGGAGCACAGATACGCAGTATTTT
abundance: .; d_gene: .; v_gene: TRBV5-4; j_gene: TRBJ2-2; CDR3aa: CASSLTGMYTGELFF; CDR3nt: TGTGCCAGCAGCTTGACAGGGATGTACACCGGGGAGCTGTTTTTT